This entry is about one T cell receptor beta chain. Germline V gene sequence: CDR1 MGHDK, CDR2 SYGVNS. Between the trimmed V and J ends, which lost 2 bases and 3 bases, there was a span of 10 bases. There are 14 residues in the CDR3. This sample stems from a study of shared clonotypes between healthy human individuals. Method: immunoSEQ multiplex PCR; TCRdb's copy keeps in-frame clones and lacks some. The sample yields about 680,000 clones, around 90% seen once. It was CD45RO-negative cells, positively selected for CCR7, that made up naive CD8 cells, with terminally differentiated effector memory CD45RA+ cells excluded. Donors, healthy HIV-negative adults, lacked recent acute infections or vaccinations.

The specimen sequenced was naive CD8+ T cells sorted from blood. V gene TRBV25-1 combines with J gene TRBJ1-1, with D perhaps matching TRBD1 (5 bases). This clonotype was sampled from a man aged 25-45 years in good health. CDR3: CASSERGGYTEAFF. The CDR3 region has the DNA TGTGCCAGCAGTGAACGCGGGGGGTACACTGAAGCTTTCTTT. Variable domain in full (rest from reference TRBV25-1 and TRBJ1-1): EADIYQTPRYLVIGTGKKITLECSQTMGHDKMYWYQQDPGMELHLIHYSYGVNSTEKGDLSSESTVSRIRTEHFPLTLESARPSHTSQYLCASSERGGYTEAFFGQGTRLTVV.